This T cell receptor beta chain was sequenced during a study of blood T cell repertoires in COVID-19. Background on the study: Sources were T cells, B-cell-depleted T cells, or PBMCs; the material itself was cDNA or gDNA.

Profiling relied on immunoSEQ multiplex PCR, and the TCRdb table lists in-frame clones only, not all of them. The profile shows a few hundred thousand clones, more than 85% of them singletons. The CDR3 loop spans 15 amino acids. V lost 3 bases, J lost 7 bases, and 19 bases lay in between. The germline V gene encodes CDR1 SQVTM and CDR2 ANQGSEA. Sample: peripheral blood. The chain recombines TRBV29-1 with TRBJ1-5, with D unresolved. This TCR came from a woman between 65 and 79 years old with active or convalescent COVID-19. This chain's CDR3 is CSVEANYRVGQPQHF. CDR3 nucleotides: TGCAGCGTTGAGGCAAACTATCGGGTCGGACAGCCCCAGCATTTT. The whole variable domain, filled in from reference TRBV29-1 and TRBJ1-5, reads SAVISQKPSRDICQRGTSLTIQCQVDSQVTMMFWYRQQPGQSLTLIATANQGSEATYESGFVIDKFPISRPNLTFSTLTVSNMSPEDSSIYLCSVEANYRVGQPQHFGDGTRLSIL.